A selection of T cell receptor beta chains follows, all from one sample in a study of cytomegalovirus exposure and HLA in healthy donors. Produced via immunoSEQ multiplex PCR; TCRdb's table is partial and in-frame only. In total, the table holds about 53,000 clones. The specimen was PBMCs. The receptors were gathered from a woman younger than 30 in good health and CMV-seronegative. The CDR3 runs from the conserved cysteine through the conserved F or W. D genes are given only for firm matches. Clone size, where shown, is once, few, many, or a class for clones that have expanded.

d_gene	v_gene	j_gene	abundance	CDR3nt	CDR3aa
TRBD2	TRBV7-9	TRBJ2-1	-	TGTGCCAGCAGCTTAGCTGGCGGGAGGGGTAATGAGCAGTTCTTC	CASSLAGGRGNEQFF
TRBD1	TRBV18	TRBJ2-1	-	TGTGCCAGCTCACCAGACAGGGGGACCAATGAGCAGTTCTTC	CASSPDRGTNEQFF
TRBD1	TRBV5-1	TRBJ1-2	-	TGCGCCAGCAGCGTGGGACAGGTATATGGCTACACCTTC	CASSVGQVYGYTF
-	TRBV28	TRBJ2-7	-	TGTGCCAGCAGTCGACCGGGACTTCCCTACGAGCAGTACTTC	CASSRPGLPYEQYF
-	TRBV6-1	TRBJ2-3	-	TGTGCCAGCAGTGCGGACAGACGTGCCCTCACAGATAAGCAGTATTTT	CASSADRRALTDKQYF
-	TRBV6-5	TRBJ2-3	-	TGTGCCAGCAGTTACAGGAACGGCGGACTCACAGATACGCAGTATTTT	CASSYRNGGLTDTQYF
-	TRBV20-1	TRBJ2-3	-	TGCAGTGCTAGAGTTCAGAATAAGCAGTATTTT	CSARVQNKQYF
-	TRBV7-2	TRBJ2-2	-	TGTGCCAGCAGCTTAGCTCCGGGAGTAGGGGAGCTGTTTTTT	CASSLAPGVGELFF
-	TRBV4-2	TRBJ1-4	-	TGTGCCAGCAGCCAAGGATTTTGGGCAGGGCAGGAAAAACTGTTTTTT	CASSQGFWAGQEKLFF
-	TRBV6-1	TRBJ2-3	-	TGTGCCAGCAGTGAACGGGGAGAATATACGCAGTATTTT	CASSERGEYTQYF
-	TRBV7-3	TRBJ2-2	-	TGTGCCAGCAGCTTAGAAGGGGGGACAGCCGGGGAGCTGTTTTTT	CASSLEGGTAGELFF
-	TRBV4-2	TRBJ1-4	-	TGTGCCAGCAGCCAAGATGGGCAGGGCGATGAAAAACTGTTTTTT	CASSQDGQGDEKLFF
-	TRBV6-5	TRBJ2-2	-	TGTGCCAGCAGTTACGGTGCGGCTTGGGAGCTGTTTTTT	CASSYGAAWELFF
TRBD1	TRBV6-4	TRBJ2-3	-	TGTGCCAGCAGTGAGACAGGGGGCGCCACAGATACGCAGTATTTT	CASSETGGATDTQYF
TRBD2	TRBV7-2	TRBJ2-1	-	TGTGCCAGCAGCTCATCTAGCGGGGCATCCTACAATGAGCAGTTCTTC	CASSSSSGASYNEQFF
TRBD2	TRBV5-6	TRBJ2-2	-	TGTGCCAGCATGAAGGATGTACTAGCGGGAGGCCGAGCTACCGGGGAGCTGTTTTTT	CASMKDVLAGGRATGELFF
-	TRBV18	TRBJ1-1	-	TGTGCCAGCTCACCGGGCTTAAACACTGAAGCTTTCTTT	CASSPGLNTEAFF
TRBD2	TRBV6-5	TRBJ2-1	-	TGTGCCAGCAGAAGGACTAGCGGGTTCAATGAGCAGTTCTTC	CASRRTSGFNEQFF
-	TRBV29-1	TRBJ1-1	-	TGCAGCGTTGCGCAGGGTTGGGGCATGAACACTGAAGCTTTCTTT	CSVAQGWGMNTEAFF
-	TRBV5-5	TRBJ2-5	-	TGTGCCAGCAGCATTAACAGGGGAGGAGAGACCCAGTACTTC	CASSINRGGETQYF
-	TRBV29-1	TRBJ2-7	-	TGCAGCGTTGAAGATACGGGGGACAGAGGGGGGTACGAGCAGTACTTC	CSVEDTGDRGGYEQYF
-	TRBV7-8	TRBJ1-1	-	TGTGCCAGCAGCTTGATGAGGGCCCTGTCTAGTTCTGAAGCTTTCTTT	CASSLMRALSSSEAFF
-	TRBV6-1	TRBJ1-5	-	TGTGCCAGCAGTGAGGGGGGGGGCGTTCAGCCCCAGCATTTT	CASSEGGGVQPQHF
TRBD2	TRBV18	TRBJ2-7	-	TGTGCCAGCTCACCAGCGACTAGCGGGTTCTACGAGCAGTACTTC	CASSPATSGFYEQYF
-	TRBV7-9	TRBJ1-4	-	TGTGCCAGCAGCTTAGCGCGGCAGGGGAATGAAAAACTGTTTTTT	CASSLARQGNEKLFF
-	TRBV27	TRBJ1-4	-	TGTGCCAGCAGTGACTTTGGGGAAAAACTGTTTTTT	CASSDFGEKLFF
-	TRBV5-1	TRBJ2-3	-	TGCGCCAGCAGCTTACAGGGCCCAGATACGCAGTATTTT	CASSLQGPDTQYF
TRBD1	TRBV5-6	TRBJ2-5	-	TGTGCCAGCAGCTTGGAACAGGGGGGATGGAAGACCCAGTACTTC	CASSLEQGGWKTQYF
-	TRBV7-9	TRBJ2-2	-	TGTGCCAGCAGCTTATCAGGGGGGCCGAACACCGGGGAGCTGTTTTTT	CASSLSGGPNTGELFF
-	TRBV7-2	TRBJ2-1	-	TGTGCCAGTACTGAGTACAATGAGCAGTTCTTC	CASTEYNEQFF
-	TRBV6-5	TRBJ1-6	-	TGTGCCAGCAGTTACGGGACACAACGGGATTCACCCCTCCACTTT	CASSYGTQRDSPLHF
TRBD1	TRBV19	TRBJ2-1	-	TGTGCCAGTAGGGAACAGGGGGCTAGCTCCTACAATGAGCAGTTCTTC	CASREQGASSYNEQFF
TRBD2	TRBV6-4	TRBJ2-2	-	TGTGCCAGCAGCCCGGGACTAGATACCGGGGAGCTGTTTTTT	CASSPGLDTGELFF
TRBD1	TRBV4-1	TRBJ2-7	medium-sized	TGCGCCAGCAGCCAAGGCCCGGGACAGGGGACCTACGAGCAGTACTTC	CASSQGPGQGTYEQYF
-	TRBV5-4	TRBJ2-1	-	TGTGCCAGCAGCTTCCCTCAGGCCGATGAGCAGTTCTTC	CASSFPQADEQFF
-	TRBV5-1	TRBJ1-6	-	TGCGCCAGCCCAGATTTGGCGCGGCTTACCCTTCTCTTCAATTCACCCCTCCACTTT	CASPDLARLTLLFNSPLHF
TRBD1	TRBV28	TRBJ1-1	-	TGTGCCAGCAGACTACCTACAGGGGGCGGGGCTTTCTTT	CASRLPTGGGAFF
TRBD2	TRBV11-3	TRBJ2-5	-	TGTGCCAGCGAAGTAGCGGGGGGGATTGAGACCCAGTACTTC	CASEVAGGIETQYF
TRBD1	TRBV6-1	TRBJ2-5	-	TGTGCCAGCAGTGACCCGACAGGGGGCAATGGAGAGACCCAGTACTTC	CASSDPTGGNGETQYF
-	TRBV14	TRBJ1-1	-	TGTGCCAGCAGCCAAGATCGAGGCCAGAAAGCTTTCTTT	CASSQDRGQKAFF
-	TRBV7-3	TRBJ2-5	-	TGTGCCAGCAGCTTAACGGGGCGTGGGGGAGGAGAGACCCAGTACTTC	CASSLTGRGGGETQYF